Following are 21 T cell receptor beta chains from one sample sequenced in a study of shared clonotypes between healthy human individuals. Positive CCR7 selection of CD45RO-negative cells yielded the naive CD8 cells, and terminally differentiated effector memory CD45RA+ cells were excluded. Measured with immunoSEQ multiplex PCR; TCRdb has only the in-frame clones, and not every one. The sample comprises 1.5 million to 2.5 million clones, less than 95% of which are singletons, and 1.2% rests with the top ten. Source material: naive CD8+ T cells sorted from blood. The receptors shown here come from a man between 18 and 35 years old in good health.

Concerning this clone: The same CDR3 is also encoded by other DNA sequences in this sample. The J gene is TRBJ2-1, the V gene TRBV27; tentative D call: TRBD1 (6 bases). Germline assignment: CDR1 MNHEY and CDR2 SMNVEV (reference sequence). The CDR3 has 15 residues. V lost 2 bases and J 4 bases, leaving 12 bases between the germline ends. CDR3: CASSLLGGRYNEQFF. CDR3 nucleotide sequence: TGTGCCAGCAGTTTACTTGGGGGCCGATACAATGAGCAGTTCTTC.

The rearrangement joins TRBV4-2 to TRBJ2-6; possibly TRBD2 for D (6 bases). The V and J ends lost 0 bases and 0 bases respectively, with 18 bases between them. This CDR3 has 20 amino acids. Per the germline V gene, CDR1 is LGHNA and CDR2 is YNFKEQ. The CDR3 DNA reads TGTGCCAGCAGCCAAGAGGTTCCGGGACTTGATATCTCTGGGGCCAACGTCCTGACTTTC. Encoded protein: CASSQEVPGLDISGANVLTF.

CDR3 nucleotide sequence: TGCGCCAGTGCGTACACGGCGTACTCCTACGAGCAGTACTTC. It yields the protein CASAYTAYSYEQYF. V usage is TRBV5-1 and J usage is TRBJ2-7, with D unclear. The CDR3 contains 14 residues. V was clipped by 8 bases and J by 0 bases, with 15 bases between them. Looked up from germline, CDR1 is SGHRS and CDR2 is YFSETQ.

The chain couples TRBV27 to TRBJ2-1; D is perhaps TRBD1 (5 bases). In germline, CDR1 is MNHEY, CDR2 SMNVEV (reference sequence). The CDR3 spans 14 residues. V lost 6 bases and J 5 bases, leaving 14 bases between the germline ends. CDR3 in amino acids: CASRSRTRDNEQFF. CDR3 nucleotides: TGTGCCAGCAGGTCCAGGACCAGGGACAATGAGCAGTTCTTC.

This clone was observed once. The J gene is TRBJ1-1, the V gene TRBV18; D not resolved. Looked up from germline, CDR1 is KGHSH and CDR2 is LQKENI. The CDR3 covers 18 residues. V lost 6 bases and J lost 3, with 26 bases in between. The CDR3 DNA reads TGTGCCAGCTCCCCAGACGGACCGGGCGGATTTTCTGACACTGAAGCTTTCTTT. Amino acids: CASSPDGPGGFSDTEAFF.

The chain carries TRBV19 and TRBJ1-5, with a weak D call TRBD1 (6 bases). Trimming pared 5 bases from V and 0 bases from J, leaving 17 bases between. This CDR3 spans 17 amino acids. Germline V lookup: CDR1 LNHDA, CDR2 SQIVND (reference sequence). The CDR3 DNA reads TGTGCCAGTAGTGGGCTCTGGACAGATTATAGCAATCAGCCCCAGCATTTT. As protein: CASSGLWTDYSNQPQHF.

In this sample, this clone turned up once. The V call is TRBV11-3, the J call TRBJ2-3, with D unresolved. Germline V gives CDR1 SGHNT, CDR2 YENEEA. The CDR3 length is 13 residues. The V gene lost 0 bases and the J gene lost 4 bases, with 5 bases spanning the gap. As DNA, the CDR3 is TGTGCCAGCAGCTTAGATAATTCAGATACGCAGTATTTT. Protein sequence: CASSLDNSDTQYF. Based on the CDR3 plus reference TRBV11-3 and TRBJ2-3, the full variable domain is EAGVVQSPRYKIIEKKQPVAFWCNPISGHNTLYWYLQNLGQGPELLIRYENEEAVDDSQLPKDRFSAERLKGVDSTLKIQPAELGDSAVYLCASSLDNSDTQYFGPGTRLTVL.

This clone was picked up one time. The chain joins TRBV11-2 to TRBJ1-2; D gene unclear. The germline V gene encodes CDR1 SGHAT and CDR2 FQNNGV. The CDR3 runs to 15 residues. Between the trimmed V and J ends, which lost 5 bases and 8 bases, there was a span of 21 bases. The CDR3 DNA reads TGTGCCAGCAGCCTTGACCCGGGCCCATCGGTGGGCTACACCTTC. Translating gives CASSLDPGPSVGYTF.

The chain is built from TRBV27 and TRBJ2-7; possible D gene TRBD1, 7 bases. CDR3 length: 16 residues. With 5 bases removed from V and 5 bases from J, the gap between germline ends came to 22 bases. Per the germline V gene, CDR1 is MNHEY and CDR2 is SMNVEV (reference sequence). The CDR3 bases are TGTGCCAGCAGTCCCAACGGGGGCAGGGGGTTCCACGAGCAGTACTTC. It yields the protein CASSPNGGRGFHEQYF.

The gene calls are TRBV27 and TRBJ1-5; D remains unclear. V lost 7 bases and J lost 6, with 16 bases in between. This CDR3 is built from 14 residues. CDR1 MNHEY and CDR2 SMNVEV come from the germline V gene (reference sequence). CDR3 coding DNA: TGTGCCAGCACCCCGGCGGGGTCCGGTCAGCCCCAGCATTTT. Encoded protein: CASTPAGSGQPQHF.

In the case of this clone: This specimen includes other DNA sequences encoding the same CDR3. The rearrangement joins TRBV9 to TRBJ2-1; TRBD2 agrees at 7 bases. CDR1 and CDR2 (germline): SGDLS, YYNGEE. The CDR3 runs 14 residues. V shed 0 bases and J 6 bases; nucleotides not matched to a gene: 3. CDR3 protein: CASSVGASGNEQFF. CDR3 coding DNA: TGTGCCAGCAGCGTAGGGGCTAGCGGCAATGAGCAGTTCTTC.

This chain uses TRBV19 with TRBJ2-7, with D perhaps TRBD1 (6 bases). Germline CDR1 and CDR2: LNHDA and SQIVND (reference sequence). The V end lost 5 bases, the J end lost 0 bases, and 20 bases lay between the germline ends. This CDR3 has 17 amino acids. The CDR3 sequence is CASSPRKGVSSSYEQYF. The CDR3 nucleotides are TGTGCCAGTAGTCCACGGAAGGGGGTTTCGAGCTCCTACGAGCAGTACTTC.

This clone has a single count. The rearrangement joins TRBV10-3 to TRBJ1-5; 7 nucleotides match TRBD1. CDR1 and CDR2 from the germline V gene are ENHRY and SYGVKD. The V gene end was trimmed by 4 bases and the J gene end by 12 bases; junction bases not matched to a gene: 15. The CDR3 has 15 amino acids. The CDR3: CAISGRQGREGLQHF. As DNA, the CDR3 is TGTGCCATCAGTGGGCGACAGGGTAGGGAAGGTCTCCAGCATTTT.

Only one count was recorded for this clone. The CDR3, as DNA: TGCGCCAGCAGCTCTAGCGATGAGCAGTTCTTC. Translating it yields CASSSSDEQFF. V usage is TRBV4-1 and J usage is TRBJ2-1; D is possibly TRBD2 (6 bases). The CDR3 has 11 amino acids. Trimming cost V 5 bases and J 8 bases, with 7 bases left between them. Germline V lookup: CDR1 MGHRA, CDR2 YSYEKL.

The V and J genes are TRBV6-1 and TRBJ1-2; D is unclear. Trimming removed 1 base at V and 7 bases at J, with 10 bases between. The CDR3 spans 13 residues. Germline V gene data show CDR1 as MNHNS and CDR2 as SASEGT. The CDR3 DNA reads as TGTGCCAGCAGTGAAGGCACCAGCTCTGGCTACACCTTC. It encodes CASSEGTSSGYTF.

The V and J genes are TRBV5-6 and TRBJ2-7; TRBD2 matches at 10 bases. Per germline, CDR1 SGHDT and CDR2 YYEEEE. The CDR3 length is 15 residues. The V gene end was trimmed by 4 bases and the J gene end by 5 bases; junction bases not matched to a gene: 9. CDR3 in amino acids: CASSDPSGSSHEQYF. CDR3 DNA sequence: TGTGCCAGCAGCGATCCTAGCGGGAGTTCGCACGAGCAGTACTTC.

The chain couples TRBV2 to TRBJ2-7; no clear D. CDR3 size: 11 residues. CDR1 is SNHLY, CDR2 FYNNEI, per germline. Trimming took 6 bases from V and 4 from J, leaving 7 bases between them. This CDR3 reads CASSARYEQYF. CDR3 DNA sequence: TGTGCCAGCAGCGCAAGATACGAGCAGTACTTC.

The rearrangement uses TRBV5-4 and TRBJ2-5; D not resolved. With 1 base removed from V and 2 bases from J, the gap between germline ends came to 15 bases. Germline V gene data show CDR1 as SGHNT and CDR2 as YYREEE (reference sequence). There are 16 residues in the CDR3. In DNA, the CDR3 is TGTGCCAGCAGCTTGTTTAAGGGTGACTCACAAGAGACCCAGTACTTC. The encoded protein is CASSLFKGDSQETQYF. Variable domain in full (rest from reference TRBV5-4 and TRBJ2-5): ETGVTQSPTHLIKTRGQQVTLRCSSQSGHNTVSWYQQALGQGPQFIFQYYREEENGRGNFPPRFSGLQFPNYSSELNVNALELDDSALYLCASSLFKGDSQETQYFGPGTRLLVL.

Note on this clone: This CDR3 is also generated by other DNA sequences in the sample. The genes are TRBV4-1 and TRBJ1-5, with D hard to call. The CDR3 consists of 13 residues. Per germline, CDR1 MGHRA and CDR2 YSYEKL. The V gene lost 4 bases and the J gene lost 6 bases, with 10 bases spanning the gap. The CDR3, as DNA: TGCGCCAGCAGCCCTAGGACGGGTCAGCCCCAGCATTTT. This codes for CASSPRTGQPQHF.

The chain joins TRBV5-4 to TRBJ1-2; D is unresolved. Germline V gene data show CDR1 as SGHNT and CDR2 as YYREEE (reference sequence). Trimming cost V 4 bases and J 5 bases, with 12 bases left between them. The CDR3 length is 13 residues. The CDR3, as DNA: TGTGCCAGCAGCCGGAATACATTTTATGGCTACACCTTC. Its translation is CASSRNTFYGYTF.

The chain is built from TRBV5-1 and TRBJ1-1, with 12 bases that match TRBD1. V shed 4 bases and J 0 bases; nucleotides not matched to a gene: 4. Per the germline V gene, CDR1 is SGHRS and CDR2 is YFSETQ. The CDR3 consists of 16 residues. CDR3 DNA sequence: TGCGCCAGCAGCCCGTGGGACAGGGGGCTGAACACTGAAGCTTTCTTT. Residues: CASSPWDRGLNTEAFF.